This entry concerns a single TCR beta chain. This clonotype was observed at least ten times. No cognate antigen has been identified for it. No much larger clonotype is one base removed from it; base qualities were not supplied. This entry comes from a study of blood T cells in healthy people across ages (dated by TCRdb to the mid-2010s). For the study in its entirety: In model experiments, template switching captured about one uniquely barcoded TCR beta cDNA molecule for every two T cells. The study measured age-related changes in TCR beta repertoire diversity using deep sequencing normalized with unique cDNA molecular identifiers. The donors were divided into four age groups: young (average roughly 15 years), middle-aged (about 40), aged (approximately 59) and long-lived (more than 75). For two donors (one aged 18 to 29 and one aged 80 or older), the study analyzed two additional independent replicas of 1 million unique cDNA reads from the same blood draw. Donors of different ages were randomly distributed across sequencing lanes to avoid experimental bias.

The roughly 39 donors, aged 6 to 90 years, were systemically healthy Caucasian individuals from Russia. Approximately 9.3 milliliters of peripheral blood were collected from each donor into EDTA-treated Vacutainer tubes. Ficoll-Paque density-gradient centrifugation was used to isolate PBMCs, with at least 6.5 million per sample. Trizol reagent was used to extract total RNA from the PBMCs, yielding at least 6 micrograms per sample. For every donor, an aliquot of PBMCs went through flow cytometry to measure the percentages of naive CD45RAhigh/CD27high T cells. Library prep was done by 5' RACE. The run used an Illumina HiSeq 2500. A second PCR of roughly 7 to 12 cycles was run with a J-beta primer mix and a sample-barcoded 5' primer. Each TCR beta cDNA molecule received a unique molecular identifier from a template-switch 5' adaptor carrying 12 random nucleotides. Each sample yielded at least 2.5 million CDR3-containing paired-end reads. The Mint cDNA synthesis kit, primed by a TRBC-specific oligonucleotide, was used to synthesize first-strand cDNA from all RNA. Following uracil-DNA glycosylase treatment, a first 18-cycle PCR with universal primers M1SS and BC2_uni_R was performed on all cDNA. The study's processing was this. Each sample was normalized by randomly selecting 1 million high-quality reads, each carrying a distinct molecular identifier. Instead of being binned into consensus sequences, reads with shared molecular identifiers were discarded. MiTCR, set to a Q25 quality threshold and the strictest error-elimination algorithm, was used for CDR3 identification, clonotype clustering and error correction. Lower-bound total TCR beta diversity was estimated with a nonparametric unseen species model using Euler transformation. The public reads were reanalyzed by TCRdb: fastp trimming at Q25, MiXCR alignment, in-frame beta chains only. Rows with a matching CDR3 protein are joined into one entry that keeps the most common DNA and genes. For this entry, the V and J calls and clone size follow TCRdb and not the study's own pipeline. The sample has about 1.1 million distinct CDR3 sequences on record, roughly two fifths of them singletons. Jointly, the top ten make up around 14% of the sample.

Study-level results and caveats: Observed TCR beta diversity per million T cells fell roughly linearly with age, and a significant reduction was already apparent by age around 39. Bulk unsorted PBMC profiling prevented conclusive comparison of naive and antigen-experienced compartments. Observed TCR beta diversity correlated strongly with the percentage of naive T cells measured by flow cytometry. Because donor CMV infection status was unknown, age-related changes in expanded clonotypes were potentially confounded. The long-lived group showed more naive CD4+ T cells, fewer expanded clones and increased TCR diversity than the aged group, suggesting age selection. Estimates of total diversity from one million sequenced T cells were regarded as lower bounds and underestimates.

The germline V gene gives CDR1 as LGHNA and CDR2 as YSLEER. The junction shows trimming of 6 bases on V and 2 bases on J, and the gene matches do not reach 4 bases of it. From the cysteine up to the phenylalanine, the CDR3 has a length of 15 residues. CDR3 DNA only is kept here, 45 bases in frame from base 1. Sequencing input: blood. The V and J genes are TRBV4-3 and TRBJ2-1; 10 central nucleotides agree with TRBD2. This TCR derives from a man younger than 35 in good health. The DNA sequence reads TGCGCCAGCAGTACCACTAGCGGGGCCTACAATGAGCAGTTCTTC. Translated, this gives CASSTTSGAYNEQFF.